Below, one TCR beta chain is given with its context. The data were taken from a study of blood T cell repertoires in COVID-19. Overall study context: Acute-phase and convalescent COVID-19 samples originated in the United States, Italy and Spain. PBMCs, B-cell-depleted T cells, or T cells were the source of the cDNA or gDNA that made up the material.

The CDR3 extends over 16 amino acids. Per germline, CDR1 LNHDA and CDR2 SQIVND (reference sequence). The junction had 8 bases not matched to a gene; V was cut back by 1 base and J by 6 bases. Methods used by the authors: Estimated nucleated cell counts came from reference gene primer amplification. Repertoires were generated with immunoSEQ multiplex PCR, while TCRdb's copy carries only in-frame clones and drops some. D and trimming were read from the DNA, whereas the V and J calls and clone size are those reported in that table. The repertoire holds over 200,000 clones, with roughly 86% as singletons.

Sequencing input: peripheral blood. This TCR derives from a woman aged 55 to 70 with acute or convalescent COVID-19. The V gene is TRBV19, the J gene TRBJ1-5, with 8 bases matching TRBD1. The CDR3 sequence is CASSIGGGQGGQPQHF. CDR3 nucleotide sequence: TGTGCCAGTAGTATAGGAGGAGGACAGGGTGGTCAGCCCCAGCATTTT.